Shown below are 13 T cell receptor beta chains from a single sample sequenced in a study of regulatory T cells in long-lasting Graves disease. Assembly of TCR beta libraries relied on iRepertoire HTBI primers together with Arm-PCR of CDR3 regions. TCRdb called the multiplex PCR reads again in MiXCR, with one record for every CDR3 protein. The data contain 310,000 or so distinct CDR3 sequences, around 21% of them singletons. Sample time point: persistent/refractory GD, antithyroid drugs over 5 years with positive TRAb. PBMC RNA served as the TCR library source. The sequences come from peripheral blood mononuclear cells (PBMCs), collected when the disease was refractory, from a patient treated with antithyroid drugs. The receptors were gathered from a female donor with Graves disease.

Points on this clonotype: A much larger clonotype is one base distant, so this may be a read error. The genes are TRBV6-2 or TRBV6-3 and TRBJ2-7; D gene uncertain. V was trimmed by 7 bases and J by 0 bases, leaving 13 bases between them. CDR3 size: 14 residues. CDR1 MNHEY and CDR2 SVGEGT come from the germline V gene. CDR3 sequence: CASTSDVTSYEQYF. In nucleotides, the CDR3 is TGTGCCAGCACCTCCGACGTAACCTCCTACGAGCAGTACTTC.

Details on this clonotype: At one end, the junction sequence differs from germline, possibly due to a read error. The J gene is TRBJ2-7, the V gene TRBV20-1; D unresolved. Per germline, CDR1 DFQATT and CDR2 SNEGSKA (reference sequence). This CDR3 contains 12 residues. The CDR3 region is CSALRTTYKQYF. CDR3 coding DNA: TGCAGTGCCCTTAGAACTACCTACAAGCAGTACTTC.

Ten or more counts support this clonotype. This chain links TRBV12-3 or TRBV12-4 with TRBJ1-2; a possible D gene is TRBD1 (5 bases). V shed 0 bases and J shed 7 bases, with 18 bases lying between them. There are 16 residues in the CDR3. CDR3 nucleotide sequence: TGTGCCAGCAGTTTAGCGGGGGGGTTGAGAGCTATTGGCTACACCTTC. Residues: CASSLAGGLRAIGYTF.

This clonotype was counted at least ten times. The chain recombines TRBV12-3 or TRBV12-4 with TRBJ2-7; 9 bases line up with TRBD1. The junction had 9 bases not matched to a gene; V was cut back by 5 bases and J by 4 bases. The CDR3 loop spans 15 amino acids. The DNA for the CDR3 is TGTGCCAGCAGTCCCGGGACAGGGCGTGCGTACGAGCAGTACTTC. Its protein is CASSPGTGRAYEQYF.

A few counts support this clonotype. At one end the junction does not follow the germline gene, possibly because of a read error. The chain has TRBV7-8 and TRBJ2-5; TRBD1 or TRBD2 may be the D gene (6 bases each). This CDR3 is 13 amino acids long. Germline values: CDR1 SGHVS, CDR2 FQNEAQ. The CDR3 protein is CASSFRGDWADNF. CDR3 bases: TGTGCCAGCAGCTTTAGGGGGGATTGGGCCGATAATTTC.

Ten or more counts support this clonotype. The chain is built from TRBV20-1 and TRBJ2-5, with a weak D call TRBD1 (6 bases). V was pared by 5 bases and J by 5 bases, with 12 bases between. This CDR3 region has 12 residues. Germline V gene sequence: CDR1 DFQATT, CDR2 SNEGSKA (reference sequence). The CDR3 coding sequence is TGCAGTGCTTACAGGGTATACGAGACCCAGTACTTC. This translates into CSAYRVYETQYF.

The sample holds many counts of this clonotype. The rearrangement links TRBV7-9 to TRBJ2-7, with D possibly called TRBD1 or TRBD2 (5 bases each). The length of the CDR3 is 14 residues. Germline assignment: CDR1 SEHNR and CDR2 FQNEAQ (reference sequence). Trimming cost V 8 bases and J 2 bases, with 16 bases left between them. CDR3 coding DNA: TGTGCCAGCCGAGGTACGGGACCCCCCTACGAGCAGTACTTC. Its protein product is CASRGTGPPYEQYF.

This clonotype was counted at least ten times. The CDR3 DNA reads as TGTGCCAGCAGGCGTGCTAGCAGGGGTGAGACCCAGTACTTC. It encodes CASRRASRGETQYF. This chain links TRBV7-2 with TRBJ2-5; D possibly corresponds to TRBD1 (6 bases). Germline V gene sequence: CDR1 SGHTA, CDR2 FQGNSA. The CDR3 is made up of 14 amino acids. With 6 bases removed from V and 5 bases from J, the gap between germline ends came to 16 bases.

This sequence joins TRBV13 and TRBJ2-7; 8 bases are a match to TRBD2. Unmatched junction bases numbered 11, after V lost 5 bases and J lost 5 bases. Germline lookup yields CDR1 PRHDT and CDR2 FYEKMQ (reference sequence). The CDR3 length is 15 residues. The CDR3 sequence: CASSRPGGGFHEQYF. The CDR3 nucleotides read TGTGCCAGCAGCCGACCGGGGGGGGGGTTCCACGAGCAGTACTTC.

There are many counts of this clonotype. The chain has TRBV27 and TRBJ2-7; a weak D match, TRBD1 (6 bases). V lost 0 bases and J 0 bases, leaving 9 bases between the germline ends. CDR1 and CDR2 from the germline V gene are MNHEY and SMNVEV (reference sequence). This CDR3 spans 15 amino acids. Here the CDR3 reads CASSLSMGASYEQYF. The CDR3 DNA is TGTGCCAGCAGTTTATCTATGGGGGCCTCCTACGAGCAGTACTTC.

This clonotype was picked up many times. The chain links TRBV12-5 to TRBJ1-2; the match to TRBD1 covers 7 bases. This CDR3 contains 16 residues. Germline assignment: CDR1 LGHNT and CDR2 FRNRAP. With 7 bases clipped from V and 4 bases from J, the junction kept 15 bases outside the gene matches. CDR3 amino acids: CASALAGAGGIYGYTF. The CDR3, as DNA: TGTGCTAGTGCCTTGGCAGGGGCAGGGGGTATCTATGGCTACACCTTC.

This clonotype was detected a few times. The CDR3 DNA reads as TGCGCCAGCAGCCAAGATGGCACCGGGGAGCTGTTTTTT. Translation: CASSQDGTGELFF. The genes are TRBV4-3 and TRBJ2-2; no definite D call. CDR1 is LGHNA, CDR2 YSLEER, per germline. Trimming removed 0 bases at V and 4 bases at J, with 3 bases between. CDR3 length: 13 residues.

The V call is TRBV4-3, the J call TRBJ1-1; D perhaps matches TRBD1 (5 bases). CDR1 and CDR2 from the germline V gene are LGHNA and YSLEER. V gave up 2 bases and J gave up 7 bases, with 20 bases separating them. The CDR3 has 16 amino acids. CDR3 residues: CASSQFPVGGTGEAFF. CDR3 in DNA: TGCGCCAGCAGCCAATTCCCGGTTGGGGGGACGGGTGAAGCTTTCTTT.